Sequencing of this T cell receptor beta chain was carried out in a study of cytomegalovirus exposure and HLA in healthy donors (dated by TCRdb to 2017 to 2019). Looking at the study overall: In an earlier analysis of 587 of the donors, approximately 260 Gb of sequence data and 117 million unique TCR beta sequences from some 170 million T cells were reported. Roughly five DR-DQ haplotypes were treated as single units for association and clustering because of strong linkage in the cohort. Rather than drawing on any new phenotypic data, the later analysis identified candidate immune exposures from TCR beta sequences and the way those sequences occurred across donors. Across 398 genotyped donors of the cohort, an average of about 220,000 unique TCR beta nucleotide sequences per donor were sequenced, and 15% to 20% of those sequences were non-productive. Typing coverage varied by locus: roughly 629-630 donors for A, B, C, DRB1 and DQB1; roughly 560 for DQA1; about 600 for DPA1; roughly 470 for DPB1. Of the 300 to 500 genotyped donors, 65% to 90% were placed in the genetic ancestry cluster associated with self-reported Caucasian donors. HLA typing included class I and class II loci at four-digit resolution. A later analysis re-examined previously published TCR beta repertoires from hundreds of donors and added high-resolution HLA genotyping to investigate patterns of TCR occurrence. An earlier analysis of 587 of the donors used high-throughput TCR beta sequencing to judge whether each TCR beta V gene segment behaved as functional or pseudogenic. Every discovery cohort repertoire had been produced on one sequencing platform. An early release that covered roughly 600 HLA-typed donors contained around 300 gigabases of sequencing data and tens of millions of unique TCR sequences. The aim of the study was to test whether cataloging public T cell receptors could identify signatures of past pathogen exposure. Besides the first cohort of more than 650 subjects, a separate validation cohort made up of 120 different subjects was used. Using immunosequencing, the study profiled T cell repertoires from about 610 subjects and related those repertoires to cytomegalovirus serostatus. Donor age, sex, ethnicity and CMV serostatus were compiled together with the repertoire data. A later genetic analysis used genome-wide SNP genotypes for 398 of the 666 donors, treating that subset as a discovery cohort. To predict cytomegalovirus infection status, the study brought together high-throughput TCR immunosequencing, statistical association of individual TCRs with disease status, and machine learning. The investigation overall reported the following: According to the authors, the approach could potentially be generalized to other disease states and immunological phenotypes. Because HLA typing was missing for some donors at each locus, association tests included only the typed subset. The study listed approximately 150 TCR beta chains as associated with cytomegalovirus. Only TCR beta chains were sequenced in this cohort, and the absence of alpha or paired-chain data limited detectable features. A later analysis found that TCR association rates varied across HLA loci, with DRB1 alleles showing the most associated TCRs and HLA-C alleles the fewest. According to a later genetic analysis, donors in an Asian-associated ancestry cluster had fewer N-insertions in productive TCRs than the approximately 630-donor mean. In a later analysis, HLA-associated TCR beta chains were found to be more clonally expanded and to have lower generation probabilities than equally common non-associated chains. V-gene and J-gene trimming of TCR beta chains was associated with a missense DCLRE1C variant in a later genetic analysis, and the association was replicated in an independent cohort. In vitro tests confirmed that a few of the cytomegalovirus-associated TCR beta chains recognize cytomegalovirus antigens. Because counts were too low, about 18 rarely observed V segments, including chromosome 9 orphons, were excluded from the earlier analysis of fewer than 650 of the donors. Across donors, most TCR sequences were observed very rarely, whereas some public TCRs were present in many individuals. A further reported finding was that TCR beta sequences accurately predicted the HLA-A and HLA-B alleles for most subjects in the first cohort. A later analysis found that most CMV-associated TCR beta chains appeared HLA-restricted, with HLA associations seemingly driven largely by CMV exposure. Correlated functional status among segregating V segments might be attributable to linkage disequilibrium, but an unknown experimental factor could not be ruled out. In a later analysis, several top co-occurrence clusters were reported to appear linked to parvovirus B19, influenza, CMV and Epstein-Barr virus. In both the original and validation cohorts, the classifier was reported to diagnose cytomegalovirus status with high specificity and sensitivity. Immune exposure information for the cohort was limited to CMV serostatus. Specific HLA alleles were associated with 16,951 TCR beta sequences at a false discovery rate of 0.05 in a later analysis. Some IMGT-functional V segments, including TRBV6-2 and TRBV6-3, could not be distinguished by the 87-base-pair reads and were therefore excluded. A group of highly shared sequence variants was considered likely to be a technical artifact of the sequencing pipeline. An earlier analysis of approximately 590 of the donors showed that most TCR beta V segments appeared in productive rearrangements either about 87% or about 30% of the time, which broadly matched IMGT annotations. Sequencing depth was assumed to be roughly uniform across donors in the presence/absence analyses, though that assumption may not hold. Strong co-occurrence of HLA alleles, especially DR and DQ, made assigning TCR associations to individual alleles difficult.

The method behind the library was the immunoSEQ multiplex PCR assay. A mixture of 60 forward primers for TCR Vbeta segments and 13 reverse primers for TCR Jbeta segments was used in the multiplex PCR. Amplification of the CDR3 region of rearranged TCR beta genes was performed with a multiplex PCR assay on genomic DNA. The amplified TCR beta libraries were sequenced on the Illumina HiSeq System as 87-base-pair reads. The authors processed their data as follows. Across the 666 repertoires, a later analysis counted 80 million or so unique TCR beta chains, some 11 million of which were shared by at least two donors. To remove PCR and sequencing errors, raw reads were error-corrected and collapsed into unique sequences using a nearest-neighbor algorithm that merged closely related sequences. V, D and J gene segments were assigned by aligning CDR3 sequences to IMGT reference sequences. For a sequence to be retained, a match of at least six nucleotides was required to both a V gene segment and a J gene segment. Rearrangements were called productive when the CDR3 lacked stop codons and stayed in frame with V and J; all others were non-productive. CDR3 was defined according to IMGT convention as the region running from the second conserved V-encoded cysteine to the conserved J-encoded phenylalanine. The earlier analysis of some 580 of the donors excluded any sequence lacking an unambiguous match to a single V gene segment. An earlier analysis of several hundred of the donors called V segments functional above 56.7% productive rearrangements and segregating when the between-donor standard deviation exceeded 5%. A statistical classification framework was built to diagnose cytomegalovirus status from the catalog of TCR beta chain sequences. In a later analysis, TCR nucleotide sequences were compared against IMGT/GENE-DB human TR gene sequences so that V and J genes could be assigned. A later analysis assigned CDR3 sequences and most-parsimonious VDJ recombination scenarios with the TCRdist pipeline. In a later analysis, each TCR beta chain was defined by its CDR3 amino acid sequence together with its V-gene family, and reads lacking a unique V-gene family were excluded. To address suspected cross-contamination and a sequencing artifact, a later analysis removed several hundred highly shared, low-generation-probability nucleotide sequences. A later analysis calculated a clonal expansion index for each public chain from normalized within-repertoire ranks of inferred template counts. Generation probabilities in a later analysis came from a VDJ recombination model fitted to out-of-frame rearrangements, and those results were checked against IGoR. In a later analysis, TCR-TCR, TCR-HLA and TCR-CMV co-occurrence was scored with hypergeometric tests, and a repertoire-size bias correction was applied to TCR pairs. In a later analysis, false discovery rates were estimated by permuting HLA or CMV assignments 20 times. In a later analysis, co-occurring TCRs were grouped using DBSCAN, with TCRdist sequence similarity added in when clustering inside HLA-allele-positive subsets. Co-occurrence clustering excluded repertoires with fewer than 30,000 or more than 120,000 public chains, plus five with anomalous nucleotide sharing. As stored in TCRdb, this immuneACCESS dataset retains in-frame rearrangements with V and J assigned. A fraction of the clones does not appear; measured against another copy, unresolved V genes explain less than half of the discrepancy, and the remainder lacks a known reason. The V and J calls and clone size are taken from that table; D and trimming were inferred from the DNA. The sample table records 150,000 to 200,000 clones; roughly 82% of these occur just once. Roughly 6.7% of the sample goes to the ten largest clones.

The cohort was made up of hundreds of healthy bone marrow donors. At the time of sampling, all cohort members were nominally healthy, though unrecorded immune exposures were likely present. The donor tested CMV seropositive, placing the donor among the 289 seropositive members of the cohort. Every donor gave a peripheral blood sample, and the peripheral blood mononuclear cells from that sample were used for TCR beta sequencing. The Qiagen DNeasy Blood Extraction Kit was used to extract genomic DNA from the blood cell samples. Via the germline V gene, CDR1 is MGHRA and CDR2 YSYEKL. The V end loses 3 bases and the J end loses 7 bases, and a stretch of 16 bases separates them. The CDR3 contains 15 residues, cysteine and phenylalanine counted. Only the CDR3 DNA stays, 45 bases, in frame from base 1. Remarks on this clone: The antigen it recognizes is unknown. No base qualities exist here, and no much larger clone lies one base off it.

Recombination joined TRBV4-1 with TRBJ2-1; the D gene is perhaps TRBD2, from 6 matching bases. The sample taken for sequencing was PBMCs. The TCR originated in a man aged 45-60 years in good health and CMV-seropositive. The DNA reads TGCGCCAGCAGCCACGTGGGGAGGAAAGGGAATGAGCAGTTCTTC. Translation gives CASSHVGRKGNEQFF.